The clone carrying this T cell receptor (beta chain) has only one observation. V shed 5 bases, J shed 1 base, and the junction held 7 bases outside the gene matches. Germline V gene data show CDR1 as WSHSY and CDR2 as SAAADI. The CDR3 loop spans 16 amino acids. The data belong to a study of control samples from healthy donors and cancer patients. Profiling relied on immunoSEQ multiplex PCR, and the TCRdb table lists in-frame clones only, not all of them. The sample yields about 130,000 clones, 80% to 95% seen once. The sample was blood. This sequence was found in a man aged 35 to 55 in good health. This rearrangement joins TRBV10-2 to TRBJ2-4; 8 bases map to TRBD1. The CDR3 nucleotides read TGCGCCAGCAGTCACGGACAGGGAGGTGCCAAAAACATTCAGTACTTC. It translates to CASSHGQGGAKNIQYF.